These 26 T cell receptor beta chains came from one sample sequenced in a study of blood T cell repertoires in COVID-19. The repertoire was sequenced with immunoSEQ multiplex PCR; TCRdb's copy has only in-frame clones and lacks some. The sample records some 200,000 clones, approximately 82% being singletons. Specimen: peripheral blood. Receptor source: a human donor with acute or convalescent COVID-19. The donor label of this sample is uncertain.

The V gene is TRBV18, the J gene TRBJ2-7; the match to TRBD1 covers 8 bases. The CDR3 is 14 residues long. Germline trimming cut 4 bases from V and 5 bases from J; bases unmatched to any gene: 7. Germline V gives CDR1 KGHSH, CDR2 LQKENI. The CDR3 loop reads CASSQGQGSDEQYF. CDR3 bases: TGTGCCAGCTCACAAGGACAGGGTAGCGACGAGCAGTACTTC.

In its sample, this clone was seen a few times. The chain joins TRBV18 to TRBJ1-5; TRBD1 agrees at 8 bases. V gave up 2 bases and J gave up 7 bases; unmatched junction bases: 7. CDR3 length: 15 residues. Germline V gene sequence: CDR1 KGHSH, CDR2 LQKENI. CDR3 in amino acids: CASSPWTGIVQPQHF. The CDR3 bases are TGTGCCAGCTCACCATGGACAGGGATAGTCCAGCCCCAGCATTTT.

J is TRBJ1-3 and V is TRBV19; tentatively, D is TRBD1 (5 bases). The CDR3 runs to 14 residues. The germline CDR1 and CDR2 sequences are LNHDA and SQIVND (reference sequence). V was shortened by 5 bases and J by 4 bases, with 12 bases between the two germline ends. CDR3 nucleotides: TGTGCCAGTAGTCAAGGGGCTGAAGGAAACACCATATATTTT. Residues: CASSQGAEGNTIYF.

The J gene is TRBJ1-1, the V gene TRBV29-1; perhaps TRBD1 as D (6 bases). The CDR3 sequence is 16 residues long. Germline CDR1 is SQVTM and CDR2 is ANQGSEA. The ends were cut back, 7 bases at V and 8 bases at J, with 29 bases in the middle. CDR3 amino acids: CSAAQGFPPIVGEAFF. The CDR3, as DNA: TGCAGCGCAGCACAGGGCTTTCCGCCGATTGTTGGGGAAGCTTTCTTT.

The CDR3 protein is CASSRDSMGYTF. The CDR3, as DNA: TGTGCCAGCAGCCGGGACAGTATGGGCTACACCTTC. J is TRBJ1-2 and V is TRBV12-3 or TRBV12-4; TRBD1 matches 7 bases. The CDR3 is 12 amino acids. With V trimmed by 6 bases and J by 8 bases, 6 bases remained unmatched.

The CDR3 spells CASSLKPGAAYGYTF. CDR3 DNA: TGTGCCAGCAGCCTGAAACCAGGGGCCGCCTATGGCTACACCTTC. V usage is TRBV27 and J usage is TRBJ1-2; tentative D call: TRBD1 (6 bases). The CDR3 runs to 15 residues. Germline CDR1 is MNHEY and CDR2 is SMNVEV (reference sequence). The V end was cut by 6 bases, the J end by 4 bases, with 18 bases between.

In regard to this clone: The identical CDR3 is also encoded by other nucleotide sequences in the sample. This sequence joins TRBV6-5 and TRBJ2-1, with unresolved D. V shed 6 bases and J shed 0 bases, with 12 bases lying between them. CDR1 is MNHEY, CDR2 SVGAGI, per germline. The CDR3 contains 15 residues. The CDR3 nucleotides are TGTGCCAGCAGACCAACATTAAGCTCCTACAATGAGCAGTTCTTC. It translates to CASRPTLSSYNEQFF.

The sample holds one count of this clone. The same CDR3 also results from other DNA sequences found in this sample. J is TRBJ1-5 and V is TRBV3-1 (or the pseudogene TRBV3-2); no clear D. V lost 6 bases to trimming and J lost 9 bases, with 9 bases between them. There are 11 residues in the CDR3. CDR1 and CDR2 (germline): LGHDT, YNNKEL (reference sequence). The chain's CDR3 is CASRGSGPQHF. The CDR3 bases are TGTGCCAGCAGGGGTTCAGGGCCCCAGCATTTT.

CDR3 sequence reads: CASSGGLADWEQYF. CDR3 DNA: TGTGCCAGTAGTGGCGGACTAGCGGACTGGGAGCAGTACTTC. The rearrangement links TRBV19 to TRBJ2-7, with 10 bases lining up with TRBD2. The CDR3 loop spans 14 amino acids. V lost 5 bases and J lost 7; bases outside the gene matches: 8. CDR1 is LNHDA, CDR2 SQIVND, per germline (reference sequence). The full variable domain, completed using reference TRBV19 and TRBJ2-7, is DGGITQSPKYLFRKEGQNVTLSCEQNLNHDAMYWYRQDPGQGLRLIYYSQIVNDFQKGDIAEGYSVSREKKESFPLTVTSAQKNPTAFYLCASSGGLADWEQYFGPGTRLTVT.

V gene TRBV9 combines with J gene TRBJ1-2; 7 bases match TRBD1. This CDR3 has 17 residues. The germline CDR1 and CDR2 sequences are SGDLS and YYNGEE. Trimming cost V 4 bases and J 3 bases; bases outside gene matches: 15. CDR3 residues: CASSPHRGRPGYYGYTF. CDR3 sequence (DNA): TGTGCCAGCAGCCCCCACAGGGGTCGCCCGGGGTACTATGGCTACACCTTC.

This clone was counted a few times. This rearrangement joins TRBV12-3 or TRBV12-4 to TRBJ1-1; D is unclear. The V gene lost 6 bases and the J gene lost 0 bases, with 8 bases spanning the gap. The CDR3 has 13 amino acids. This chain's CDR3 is CASRSNMNTEAFF. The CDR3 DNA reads TGTGCCAGCAGATCCAACATGAACACTGAAGCTTTCTTT.

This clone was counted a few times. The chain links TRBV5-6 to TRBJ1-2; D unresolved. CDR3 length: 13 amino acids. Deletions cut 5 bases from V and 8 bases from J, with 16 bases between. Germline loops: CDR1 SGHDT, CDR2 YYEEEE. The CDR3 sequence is CASSRVSTGGYTF. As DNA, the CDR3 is TGTGCCAGCAGTCGTGTCTCGACGGGAGGCTACACCTTC.

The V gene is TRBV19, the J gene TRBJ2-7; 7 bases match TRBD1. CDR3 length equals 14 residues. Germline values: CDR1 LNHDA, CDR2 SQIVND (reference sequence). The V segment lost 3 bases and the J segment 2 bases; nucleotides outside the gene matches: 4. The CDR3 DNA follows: TGTGCCAGTAGTATGACAGGGACAGCCTACGAGCAGTACTTC. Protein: CASSMTGTAYEQYF.

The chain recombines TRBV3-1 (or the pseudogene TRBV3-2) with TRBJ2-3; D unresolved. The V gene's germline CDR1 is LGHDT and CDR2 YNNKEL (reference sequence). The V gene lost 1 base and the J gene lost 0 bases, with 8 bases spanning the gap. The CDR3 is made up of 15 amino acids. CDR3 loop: CASSQGQRSTDTQYF. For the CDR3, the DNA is TGTGCCAGCAGCCAAGGCCAGCGAAGCACAGATACGCAGTATTTT.

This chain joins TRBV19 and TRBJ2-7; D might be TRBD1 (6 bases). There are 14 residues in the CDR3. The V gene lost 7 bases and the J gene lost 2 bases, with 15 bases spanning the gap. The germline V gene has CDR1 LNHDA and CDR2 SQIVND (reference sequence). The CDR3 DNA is TGTGCCAGTACCGAACAGGGAAAGGCCTACGAGCAGTACTTC. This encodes CASTEQGKAYEQYF.

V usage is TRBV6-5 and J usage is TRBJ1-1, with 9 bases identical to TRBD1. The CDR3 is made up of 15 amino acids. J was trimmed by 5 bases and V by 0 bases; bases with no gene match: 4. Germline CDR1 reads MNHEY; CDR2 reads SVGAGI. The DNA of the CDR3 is TGTGCCAGCAGTTACTCGTTACAGGGGGCGACTGAAGCTTTCTTT. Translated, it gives CASSYSLQGATEAFF.

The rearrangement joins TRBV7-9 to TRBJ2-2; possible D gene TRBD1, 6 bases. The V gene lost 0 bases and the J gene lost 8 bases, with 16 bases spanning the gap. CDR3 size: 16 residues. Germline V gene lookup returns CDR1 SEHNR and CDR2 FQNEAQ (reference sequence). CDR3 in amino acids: CASSLARPGDSGELFF. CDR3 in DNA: TGTGCCAGCAGCTTAGCGCGGCCAGGGGATTCGGGGGAGCTGTTTTTT.

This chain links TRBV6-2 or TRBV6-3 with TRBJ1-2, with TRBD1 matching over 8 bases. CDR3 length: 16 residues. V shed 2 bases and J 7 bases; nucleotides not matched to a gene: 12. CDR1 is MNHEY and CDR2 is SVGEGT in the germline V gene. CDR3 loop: CASSYPARQGKPGYTF. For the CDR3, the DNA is TGTGCCAGCAGTTACCCAGCAAGACAGGGGAAGCCTGGCTACACCTTC.

CDR3 DNA: TGTGCCACCAGCAGAGAAGGAGGGACAGGGAGGGGTTCGGACACTGAAGCTTTCTTT. Translating it yields CATSREGGTGRGSDTEAFF. The chain employs TRBV15 and TRBJ1-1; 9 bases align to TRBD1. This CDR3 contains 19 residues. Unmatched junction bases numbered 14, after V lost 0 bases and J lost 3 bases. Germline values: CDR1 LNHNV, CDR2 YYDKDF (reference sequence). The full variable domain, rest sourced from reference TRBV15 and TRBJ1-1, is DAMVIQNPRYQVTQFGKPVTLSCSQTLNHNVMYWYQQKSSQAPKLLFHYYDKDFNNEADTPDNFQSRRPNTSFCFLDIRSPGLGDTAMYLCATSREGGTGRGSDTEAFFGQGTRLTVV.

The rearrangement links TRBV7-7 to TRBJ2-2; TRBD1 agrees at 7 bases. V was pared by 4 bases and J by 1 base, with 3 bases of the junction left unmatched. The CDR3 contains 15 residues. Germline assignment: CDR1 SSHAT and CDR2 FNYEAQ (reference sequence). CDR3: CASSSRTGNTGELFF. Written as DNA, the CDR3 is TGTGCCAGCAGCTCGAGGACAGGGAACACCGGGGAGCTGTTTTTT.

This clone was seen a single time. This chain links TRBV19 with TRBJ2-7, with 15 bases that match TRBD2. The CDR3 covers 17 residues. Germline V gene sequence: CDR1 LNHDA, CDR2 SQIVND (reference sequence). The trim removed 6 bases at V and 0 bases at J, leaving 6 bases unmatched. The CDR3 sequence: CASSRTSGRADSYEQYF. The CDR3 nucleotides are TGTGCCAGTAGCAGGACTAGCGGGAGGGCCGACTCCTACGAGCAGTACTTC. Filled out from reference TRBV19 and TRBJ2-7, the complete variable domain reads DGGITQSPKYLFRKEGQNVTLSCEQNLNHDAMYWYRQDPGQGLRLIYYSQIVNDFQKGDIAEGYSVSREKKESFPLTVTSAQKNPTAFYLCASSRTSGRADSYEQYFGPGTRLTVT.

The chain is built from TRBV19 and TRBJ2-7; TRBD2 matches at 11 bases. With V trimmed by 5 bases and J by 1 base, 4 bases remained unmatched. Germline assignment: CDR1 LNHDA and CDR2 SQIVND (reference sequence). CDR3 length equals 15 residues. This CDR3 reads CASSVGLAESYEQYF. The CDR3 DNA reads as TGTGCCAGTAGTGTGGGACTAGCGGAGTCCTACGAGCAGTACTTC.

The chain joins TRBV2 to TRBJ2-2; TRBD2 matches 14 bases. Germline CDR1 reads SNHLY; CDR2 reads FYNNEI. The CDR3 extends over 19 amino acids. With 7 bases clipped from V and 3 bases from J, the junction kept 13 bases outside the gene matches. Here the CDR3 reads CASMTAGTSGRRDTGELFF. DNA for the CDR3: TGTGCCAGCATGACTGCTGGGACTAGCGGGAGACGGGACACCGGGGAGCTGTTTTTT.

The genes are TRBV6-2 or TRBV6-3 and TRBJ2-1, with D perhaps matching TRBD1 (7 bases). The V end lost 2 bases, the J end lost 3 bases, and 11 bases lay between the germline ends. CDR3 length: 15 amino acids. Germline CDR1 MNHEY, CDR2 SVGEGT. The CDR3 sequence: CASSYGQGGYNEQFF. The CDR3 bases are TGTGCCAGCAGTTACGGTCAGGGGGGCTACAATGAGCAGTTCTTC.

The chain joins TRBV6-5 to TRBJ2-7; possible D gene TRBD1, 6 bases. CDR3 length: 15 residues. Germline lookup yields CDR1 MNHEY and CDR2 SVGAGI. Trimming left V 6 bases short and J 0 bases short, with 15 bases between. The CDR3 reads CASRGTGSGSYEQYF. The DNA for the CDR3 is TGTGCCAGCAGGGGTACAGGGTCGGGCTCCTACGAGCAGTACTTC.

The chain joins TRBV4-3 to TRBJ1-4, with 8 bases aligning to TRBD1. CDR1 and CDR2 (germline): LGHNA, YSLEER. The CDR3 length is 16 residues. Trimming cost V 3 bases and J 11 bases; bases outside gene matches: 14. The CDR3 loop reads CASSQDREGRGRKLFF. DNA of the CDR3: TGCGCCAGCAGCCAGGACAGGGAGGGGCGCGGGCGGAAACTGTTTTTT.